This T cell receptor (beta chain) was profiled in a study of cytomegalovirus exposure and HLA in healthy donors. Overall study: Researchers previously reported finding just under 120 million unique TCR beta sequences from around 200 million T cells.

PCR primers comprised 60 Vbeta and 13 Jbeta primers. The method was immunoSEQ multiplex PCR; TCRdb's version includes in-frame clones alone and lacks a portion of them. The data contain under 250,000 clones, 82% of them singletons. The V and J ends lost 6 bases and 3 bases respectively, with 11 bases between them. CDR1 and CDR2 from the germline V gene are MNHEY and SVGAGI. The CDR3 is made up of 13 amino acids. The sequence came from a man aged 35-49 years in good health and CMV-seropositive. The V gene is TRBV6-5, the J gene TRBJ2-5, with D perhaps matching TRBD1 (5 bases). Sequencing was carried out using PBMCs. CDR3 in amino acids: CASRTTAKETQYF. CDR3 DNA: TGTGCCAGCAGAACGACAGCCAAAGAGACCCAGTACTTC.